One sample yielded the 5 T cell receptor beta chains listed below, sequenced in a study of shared clonotypes between healthy human individuals. TCRdb's table, derived via immunoSEQ multiplex PCR, lists solely in-frame clones and lacks some. The repertoire consists of some 2.1 million clones, with roughly 94% occurring once and the leading ten covering more than 0.1%. Sequencing was done on a sample of naive CD4+ T cells sorted from blood. Subset in this sample: CD45RA+ positively selected. These receptors were taken from a man aged 18 to 29 in good health.

The chain couples TRBV9 to TRBJ2-3, with no clear D. Trimming removed 3 bases from V and 0 bases from J, with 8 bases in between. The CDR3 runs to 14 residues. Germline V gene data show CDR1 as SGDLS and CDR2 as YYNGEE. CDR3 sequence: CASSDWSSTDTQYF. CDR3 sequence (DNA): TGTGCCAGCAGCGATTGGTCTAGCACAGATACGCAGTATTTT.

The chain links TRBV27 to TRBJ1-2; 9 nucleotides agree with TRBD1. Germline trimming cut 6 bases from V and 4 bases from J; bases unmatched to any gene: 9. Germline CDR1 reads MNHEY; CDR2 reads SMNVEV (reference sequence). The CDR3 extends over 15 amino acids. This CDR3 is CASSIRDRDSYGYTF. As DNA, the CDR3 is TGTGCCAGCAGCATCCGGGACAGGGATAGCTATGGCTACACCTTC.

This clone was found once. This rearrangement joins TRBV9 to TRBJ2-1; 11 bases fit TRBD2. This CDR3 has 16 residues. The junction had 12 bases not matched to a gene; V was cut back by 3 bases and J by 10 bases. In germline, CDR1 is SGDLS, CDR2 YYNGEE. Here the CDR3 reads CASSAGASGGIREQFF. CDR3 bases: TGTGCCAGCAGCGCCGGGGCTAGCGGGGGGATTAGGGAGCAGTTCTTC.

The rearrangement links TRBV7-2 to TRBJ2-1, with no clear D. V dropped 3 bases and J dropped 3 bases, with 15 bases sitting between them. The CDR3 totals 16 residues. Germline CDR1 SGHTA, CDR2 FQGNSA. The CDR3 region has the DNA TGTGCCAGCAGCTTGTCAGGTTCATTAATCTACAATGAGCAGTTCTTC. This gives the protein CASSLSGSLIYNEQFF.

This sequence joins TRBV5-1 and TRBJ2-7; the D is unclear. CDR3 length: 17 residues. The V and J ends lost 0 bases and 0 bases respectively, with 16 bases between them. Germline V gives CDR1 SGHRS, CDR2 YFSETQ. CDR3 bases: TGCGCCAGCAGCTTGGTGGCAGGCCATACCAGCTCCTACGAGCAGTACTTC. It translates to CASSLVAGHTSSYEQYF. The full variable domain, its missing parts supplied by reference TRBV5-1 and TRBJ2-7, is KAGVTQTPRYLIKTRGQQVTLSCSPISGHRSVSWYQQTPGQGLQFLFEYFSETQRNKGNFPGRFSGRQFSNSRSEMNVSTLELGDSALYLCASSLVAGHTSSYEQYFGPGTRLTVT.